A single sample gave rise to the 13 T cell receptor beta chains below, sequenced in a study of Graves' ophthalmopathy and Graves' hyperthyroidism. Amplification from RNA transcripts yielded the TCR beta CDR3 regions. HTBI primers primed a first-round RT-PCR, and a second-round multiplex PCR followed. TCRdb called the multiplex PCR reads again in MiXCR, with one record for every CDR3 protein. The sample holds 1 million to 1.3 million distinct CDR3 sequences, roughly two fifths seen once. The sample taken for sequencing was peripheral blood or thyroid tissue (not recorded which). The receptor source for this set is an adult man with Graves' hyperthyroidism.

The rearrangement links TRBV10-3 to TRBJ1-4, with D unresolved. The CDR3 extends over 13 amino acids. Germline values: CDR1 ENHRY, CDR2 SYGVKD. Trimming took 2 bases from V and 8 from J, leaving 9 bases between them. The CDR3 region is CAISEPHGEKLFF. The CDR3 coding sequence is TGTGCCATCAGTGAGCCTCATGGGGAAAAACTGTTTTTT.

Comments on this clonotype: At one of its ends the junction is not consistent with the germline gene, which may arise from a read error. V is TRBV7-3 and J is TRBJ2-2, with a possible D match to TRBD1 (6 bases). The CDR3 length is 13 residues. Germline CDR1 is SGHTA and CDR2 is FQGTGA. This chain's CDR3 is CAISRGQTGELFF. The CDR3 bases are TGTGCCATCAGCCGTGGACAGACCGGGGAGCTGTTTTTT.

The V gene is TRBV7-3, the J gene TRBJ2-7; perhaps TRBD2 as D (6 bases). The CDR3 extends over 14 amino acids. Germline CDR1 and CDR2: SGHTA and FQGTGA. V was shortened by 5 bases and J by 1 base, with 12 bases between the two germline ends. CDR3 DNA: TGTGCCAGCAGCGTAGTTGCGGGATCCTACGAGCAGTACTTC. As protein: CASSVVAGSYEQYF.

The chain is built from TRBV6-6 and TRBJ1-6; D unclear. The CDR3 is 12 residues long. V was pared by 6 bases and J by 13 bases, with 13 bases between. CDR1 is MNHNY and CDR2 is SVGAGI in the germline V gene (reference sequence). CDR3 protein: CASSVDGQPLHF. The CDR3, as DNA: TGTGCCAGCAGCGTGGACGGGCAGCCCCTCCACTTT.

This clonotype was seen at least ten times. The genes are TRBV9 and TRBJ1-2; unclear D gene. Germline V gene sequence: CDR1 SGDLS, CDR2 YYNGEE. CDR3 size: 12 residues. Trimming left V 5 bases short and J 7 bases short, with 12 bases between. In nucleotides, the CDR3 is TGTGCCAGCAGAGCCGCGGGTGCTGGCTACACCTTC. As protein: CASRAAGAGYTF. Full variable domain (remainder filled in from reference TRBV9 and TRBJ1-2): DSGVTQTPKHLITATGQRVTLRCSPRSGDLSVYWYQQSLDQGLQFLIQYYNGEERAKGNILERFSAQQFPDLHSELNLSSLELGDSALYFCASRAAGAGYTFGSGTRLTVV.

This clonotype occurred a few times. The rearrangement links TRBV4-2 to TRBJ2-5, with 13 bases matching TRBD2. CDR3 size: 17 residues. With 0 bases clipped from V and 0 bases from J, the junction kept 1 base outside the gene matches. Germline CDR1 reads LGHNA; CDR2 reads YNFKEQ. The CDR3 coding sequence is TGTGCCAGCAGCCAAGAGGGACTAGCGGGGAACCAAGAGACCCAGTACTTC. It yields the protein CASSQEGLAGNQETQYF.

The chain joins TRBV20-1 to TRBJ2-5, with 10 bases fitting TRBD2. J was trimmed by 4 bases and V by 5 bases; bases with no gene match: 10. Germline CDR1 reads DFQATT; CDR2 reads SNEGSKA (reference sequence). This CDR3 has 15 residues. The DNA of the CDR3 is TGCAGTGCTGGGGACCCCGGGACTAGCGCAGAGACCCAGTACTTC. Its protein is CSAGDPGTSAETQYF.

This clonotype was detected many times. The rearrangement uses TRBV25-1 and TRBJ2-2; no firm D call. V was cut by 4 bases and J by 2 bases, with 5 bases left in between. Germline values: CDR1 MGHDK, CDR2 SYGVNS. The CDR3 extends over 13 amino acids. The CDR3 protein is CASSGVNTGELFF. DNA for the CDR3: TGTGCCAGCAGTGGGGTCAACACCGGGGAGCTGTTTTTT.

The gene calls are TRBV5-1 and TRBJ2-7; D remains ambiguous. The germline gives CDR1 SGHRS, CDR2 YFSETQ. The CDR3 is 14 residues long. The V and J ends lost 4 bases and 3 bases respectively, with 14 bases between them. CDR3 in DNA: TGCGCCAGCAGCGTCGACCAAAGTTTCTACGAGCAGTACTTC. Residues: CASSVDQSFYEQYF.

This clonotype was observed at least ten times. This chain joins TRBV7-9 and TRBJ2-6, with D perhaps TRBD2 (5 bases). V was cut by 6 bases and J by 2 bases, with 11 bases left in between. The CDR3 runs 15 residues. Germline CDR1 reads SEHNR; CDR2 reads FQNEAQ (reference sequence). The CDR3 loop is CASRRVVAGANVLTF. The CDR3 bases are TGTGCCAGCAGGAGGGTGGTAGCTGGGGCCAACGTCCTGACTTTC. Supplemented by reference TRBV7-9 and TRBJ2-6, the full variable domain reads DTGVSQNPRHKITKRGQNVTFRCDPISEHNRLYWYRQTLGQGPEFLTYFQNEAQLEKSRLLSDRFSAERPKGSFSTLEIQRTEQGDSAMYLCASRRVVAGANVLTFGAGSRLTVL.

The chain joins TRBV6-6 to TRBJ2-2; a possible D gene is TRBD1 (6 bases). Germline V gives CDR1 MNHNY, CDR2 SVGAGI (reference sequence). The V end was cut by 6 bases, the J end by 6 bases, with 23 bases between. The CDR3 runs 17 residues. The CDR3 nucleotides read TGTGCCAGCAGACCTCCCGTGGGCAGGGGTAACTCCGGGGAGCTGTTTTTT. Translated, it gives CASRPPVGRGNSGELFF.

V and J are TRBV19 and TRBJ2-2; D gene unclear. The CDR3 extends over 12 amino acids. CDR1 and CDR2 from the germline V gene are LNHDA and SQIVND (reference sequence). V was shortened by 11 bases and J by 0 bases, with 7 bases between the two germline ends. The CDR3 DNA sequence: TGTGCCGGATCGACGAACACCGGGGAGCTGTTTTTT. It encodes CAGSTNTGELFF.

This clonotype was seen a few times. The chain is built from TRBV6-5 and TRBJ2-2; 10 bases map to TRBD1. After removal of 0 bases from V and 4 bases from J, the junction contained 2 bases not matched to a gene. The CDR3 extends over 16 amino acids. CDR1 and CDR2 from the germline V gene are MNHEY and SVGAGI. Here the CDR3 DNA reads TGTGCCAGCAGTTACTCGACAGGGGGCATCACCGGGGAGCTGTTTTTT. This sequence encodes CASSYSTGGITGELFF.